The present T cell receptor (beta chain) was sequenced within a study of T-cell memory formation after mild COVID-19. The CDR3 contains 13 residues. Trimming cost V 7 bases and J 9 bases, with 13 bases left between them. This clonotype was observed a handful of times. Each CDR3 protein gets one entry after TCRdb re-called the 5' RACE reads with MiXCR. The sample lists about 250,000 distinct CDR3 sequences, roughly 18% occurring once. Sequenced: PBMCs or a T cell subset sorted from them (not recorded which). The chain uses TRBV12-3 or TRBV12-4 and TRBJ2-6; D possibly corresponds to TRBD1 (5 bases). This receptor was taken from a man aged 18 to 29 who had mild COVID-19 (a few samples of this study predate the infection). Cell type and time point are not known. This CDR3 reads CASKGSQGNVLTF. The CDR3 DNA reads TGTGCCAGCAAGGGGTCTCAGGGCAACGTCCTGACTTTC.